The 11 T cell receptor beta chains given below trace back to one sample, sequenced in a study of cytomegalovirus exposure and HLA in healthy donors. Repertoires were generated with immunoSEQ multiplex PCR, while TCRdb's copy carries only in-frame clones and drops some. The sample holds some 150,000 clones, around 90% seen once. The sample consisted of PBMCs. The receptors were sampled from a woman between 25 and 40 years old in good health and CMV-seropositive.

This clone appeared a single time. The V call is TRBV2, the J call TRBJ2-7; 10 bases match TRBD2. This CDR3 is built from 14 residues. In germline, CDR1 is SNHLY, CDR2 FYNNEI. The V and J ends lost 2 bases and 6 bases, in that order; junction bases with no gene match: 4. The CDR3 here is CASSESGGAGEQYF. The CDR3 nucleotides read TGTGCCAGCAGTGAAAGCGGGGGGGCCGGCGAGCAGTACTTC.

The genes are TRBV5-4 and TRBJ2-7; 7 bases are a match to TRBD1. The CDR3 contains 14 residues. CDR1 and CDR2 from the germline V gene are SGHNT and YYREEE (reference sequence). J gave up 5 bases and V 4 bases, and 9 bases lay outside the gene matches. The CDR3, as DNA: TGTGCCAGCAGCACTCCTGACAGGGACCACGAGCAGTACTTC. Encoded protein: CASSTPDRDHEQYF.

The chain combines TRBV9 with TRBJ1-2; possible D gene TRBD1, 6 bases. In germline, CDR1 is SGDLS, CDR2 YYNGEE. V was cut by 3 bases and J by 4 bases, with 16 bases left in between. This CDR3 has 15 residues. CDR3 in amino acids: CASSEGLTGVYGYTF. The CDR3 DNA sequence: TGTGCCAGCAGCGAGGGCTTGACAGGCGTCTATGGCTACACCTTC.

The chain employs TRBV10-3 and TRBJ2-7; tentative D call: TRBD1 (6 bases). V was shortened by 6 bases and J by 0 bases, with 21 bases between the two germline ends. Germline V CDR1 and CDR2: ENHRY, SYGVKD. CDR3 length equals 17 residues. The CDR3 nucleotides read TGTGCCATCAGCCCGACAGGTTTCCAAGGGAGCTCCTACGAGCAGTACTTC. This sequence encodes CAISPTGFQGSSYEQYF.

The CDR3 DNA follows: TGCGCCAGCAGGTACGAAGTACAGGGCTACGAGCAGTACTTC. Its translation is CASRYEVQGYEQYF. The chain carries TRBV5-1 and TRBJ2-7, with D perhaps TRBD1 (6 bases). V was pared by 5 bases and J by 3 bases, with 15 bases between. The length of the CDR3 is 14 residues. Germline V gives CDR1 SGHRS, CDR2 YFSETQ.

V is TRBV2 and J is TRBJ2-2; 10 bases agree with TRBD1. Trimming cost V 6 bases and J 5 bases; bases outside gene matches: 6. The CDR3 runs 15 residues. Germline CDR1 reads SNHLY; CDR2 reads FYNNEI. The CDR3 DNA reads as TGTGCCAGCAGGTTGACAGGGGGCAGGACCGGGGAGCTGTTTTTT. Translating it yields CASRLTGGRTGELFF.

The rearrangement links TRBV5-1 to TRBJ1-4, with 7 bases lining up with TRBD1. J lost 5 bases, V lost 6 bases, and 7 bases had no gene match. The germline CDR1 and CDR2 sequences are SGHRS and YFSETQ. This CDR3 comprises 14 residues. The CDR3 sequence is CASKAGTENEKLFF. The CDR3 DNA follows: TGCGCCAGCAAGGCCGGGACAGAAAATGAAAAACTGTTTTTT.

This clone showed up just a few times. The chain employs TRBV4-1 and TRBJ2-3; D is possibly TRBD1 (6 bases). This CDR3 has 14 amino acids. CDR1 MGHRA and CDR2 YSYEKL come from the germline V gene. Trimming took off 3 bases at V and 4 bases at J, with 11 bases between the two ends. DNA of the CDR3: TGCGCCAGCAGCCAGCAAGGGGGACCAGATACGCAGTATTTT. It yields the protein CASSQQGGPDTQYF.

The V call is TRBV2, the J call TRBJ2-2; the D gene is possibly TRBD2 (7 bases). Germline CDR1 SNHLY, CDR2 FYNNEI. This CDR3 has 17 amino acids. V lost 6 bases to trimming and J lost 0 bases, with 17 bases between them. The CDR3 region has the DNA TGTGCCAGCAGCCCCCGGGGGCTAGCGGCGAACACCGGGGAGCTGTTTTTT. Translating gives CASSPRGLAANTGELFF.

DNA of the CDR3: TGTGCCAGCGTCCGGTTCGGCAGGGGAGTGACCGGGGAGCTGTTTTTT. Protein: CASVRFGRGVTGELFF. The genes are TRBV6-6 and TRBJ2-2; the D gene is possibly TRBD1 (6 bases). CDR1 and CDR2 from the germline V gene are MNHNY and SVGAGI (reference sequence). This CDR3 has 16 residues. Trimming left V 8 bases short and J 5 bases short, with 21 bases between.

The CDR3 bases are TGTGCCATCTCAGGGGGCCTAAGCAATCAGCCCCAGCATTTT. Its translation is CAISGGLSNQPQHF. This chain uses TRBV6-1 with TRBJ1-5; 8 nucleotides agree with TRBD1. V was pared by 10 bases and J by 1 base, with 6 bases of the junction left unmatched. The CDR3 is 14 amino acids. Germline CDR1 MNHNS, CDR2 SASEGT.